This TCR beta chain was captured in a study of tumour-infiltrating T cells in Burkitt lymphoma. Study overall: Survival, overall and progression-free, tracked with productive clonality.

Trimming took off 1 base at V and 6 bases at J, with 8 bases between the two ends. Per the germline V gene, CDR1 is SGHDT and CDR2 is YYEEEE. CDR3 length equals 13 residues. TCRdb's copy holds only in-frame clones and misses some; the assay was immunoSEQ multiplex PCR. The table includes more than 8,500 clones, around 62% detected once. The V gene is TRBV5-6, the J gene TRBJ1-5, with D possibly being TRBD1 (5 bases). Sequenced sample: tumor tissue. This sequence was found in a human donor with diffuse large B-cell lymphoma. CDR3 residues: CASSLNGAQPQHF. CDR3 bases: TGTGCCAGCAGCTTGAATGGGGCTCAGCCCCAGCATTTT.